One and the same sample provided the 12 T cell receptor beta chains below, sequenced in a study of T cell responses to AZD1222 COVID-19 vaccine. The table came from immunoSEQ multiplex PCR; TCRdb's copy has only in-frame clones and leaves some out. The repertoire holds over 40,000 clones, with 83% as singletons. The sample was peripheral blood, taken on day 0 of AZD1222 vaccination. The receptors were sampled from an adult in good health.

The J gene is TRBJ2-1, the V gene TRBV19; TRBD1 might be the D (5 bases). Germline CDR1 LNHDA, CDR2 SQIVND (reference sequence). The CDR3 runs to 19 residues. Deletions cut 1 base from V and 8 bases from J, with 27 bases between. The CDR3: CASSIGYAQLGVGFDEQFF. The CDR3, as DNA: TGTGCCAGTAGTATAGGGTACGCCCAGTTAGGGGTTGGGTTTGATGAGCAGTTCTTC.

The gene calls are TRBV5-1 and TRBJ2-2, with D uncertain. The CDR3 extends over 15 amino acids. The V gene's germline CDR1 is SGHRS and CDR2 YFSETQ. Trimming removed 0 bases at V and 0 bases at J, with 6 bases between. This chain's CDR3 is CASSLEVSNTGELFF. In nucleotides, the CDR3 is TGCGCCAGCAGCTTGGAAGTCTCGAACACCGGGGAGCTGTTTTTT.

The chain employs TRBV7-2 and TRBJ2-1; 11 nucleotides match TRBD2. V lost 0 bases, J lost 5 bases, and 3 bases stayed unmatched. Germline CDR1 SGHTA, CDR2 FQGNSA. CDR3 size: 16 residues. CDR3 nucleotide sequence: TGTGCCAGCAGCTTAGCGAGACTAGCGGGGAACAATGAGCAGTTCTTC. Its protein is CASSLARLAGNNEQFF.

As DNA, the CDR3 is TGTGCCAGCAGCTCAGGACAGGGCTACGAGCAGTACTTC. Its translation is CASSSGQGYEQYF. The genes are TRBV11-3 and TRBJ2-7; TRBD1 aligns across 8 bases. This CDR3 is built from 13 residues. J lost 3 bases, V lost 4 bases, and 2 bases had no gene match. Germline values: CDR1 SGHNT, CDR2 YENEEA. Full variable domain (remainder filled in from reference TRBV11-3 and TRBJ2-7): EAGVVQSPRYKIIEKKQPVAFWCNPISGHNTLYWYLQNLGQGPELLIRYENEEAVDDSQLPKDRFSAERLKGVDSTLKIQPAELGDSAVYLCASSSGQGYEQYFGPGTRLTVT.

The CDR3 DNA is TGTGCCAGCAGCTTAGGCCAGCACTCTGGAAACACCATATATTTT. Its protein is CASSLGQHSGNTIYF. The rearrangement uses TRBV11-2 and TRBJ1-3; D is ambiguous. CDR3 length equals 15 residues. The germline V gene has CDR1 SGHAT and CDR2 FQNNGV. V dropped 1 base and J dropped 0 bases, with 7 bases sitting between them.

The chain carries TRBV6-5 and TRBJ2-1, with no clear D. This CDR3 spans 15 amino acids. Germline loops: CDR1 MNHEY, CDR2 SVGAGI. Deletions cut 2 bases from V and 4 bases from J, with 12 bases between. The CDR3 protein is CASSYQAKIYNEQFF. As DNA, the CDR3 is TGTGCCAGCAGTTACCAGGCAAAAATTTACAATGAGCAGTTCTTC.

The V and J genes are TRBV24-1 and TRBJ2-1, with a possible D match to TRBD1 (5 bases). The CDR3 has 14 residues. Germline assignment: CDR1 KGHDR and CDR2 SFDVKD. Between the trimmed V and J ends, which lost 1 base and 4 bases, there was a span of 7 bases. Here the CDR3 reads CATSDFRGYNEQFF. As DNA, the CDR3 is TGTGCCACCAGTGATTTTAGGGGTTACAATGAGCAGTTCTTC.

The CDR3 is CSVSDGPYEQYF. The DNA of the CDR3 is TGCAGCGTTTCGGACGGGCCCTACGAGCAGTACTTC. V gene TRBV29-1 combines with J gene TRBJ2-7, with D uncertain. Trimming cost V 5 bases and J 2 bases, with 10 bases left between them. This CDR3 has 12 residues. Germline V gene data show CDR1 as SQVTM and CDR2 as ANQGSEA.

The gene calls are TRBV30 and TRBJ2-7; maybe TRBD1 (5 bases). CDR1 is GTSNPN and CDR2 is SVGIG in the germline V gene (reference sequence). The CDR3 length is 13 residues. V lost 8 bases and J 3 bases, leaving 17 bases between the germline ends. In nucleotides, the CDR3 is TGTGCCGCGAACAAGGGGATGGGCTACGAGCAGTACTTC. It codes for CAANKGMGYEQYF.

The V call is TRBV6-5, the J call TRBJ2-2; 7 positions match TRBD1. CDR1 and CDR2 (germline): MNHEY, SVGAGI. The CDR3 covers 14 residues. Unmatched junction bases numbered 6, after V lost 7 bases and J lost 4 bases. CDR3 coding DNA: TGTGCCAGCAACCCGACAGGGATCACCGGGGAGCTGTTTTTT. Its translation: CASNPTGITGELFF.

The chain links TRBV4-1 to TRBJ2-7; 8 bases are a match to TRBD1. The CDR3 consists of 15 residues. The V gene's germline CDR1 is MGHRA and CDR2 YSYEKL. Trimming at V came to 1 base and at J to 2 bases, leaving 4 bases not matched to a gene. The CDR3 DNA follows: TGCGCCAGCAGCCAAGTGACAGGGGAGCCCTACGAGCAGTACTTC. Protein sequence: CASSQVTGEPYEQYF.

The gene calls are TRBV6-6 and TRBJ2-1; TRBD2 agrees at 9 bases. The CDR3 covers 16 residues. The trim removed 4 bases at V and 6 bases at J, leaving 10 bases unmatched. CDR1 is MNHNY and CDR2 is SVGAGI in the germline V gene (reference sequence). CDR3 amino acids: CASSSPPGLAGNEQFF. CDR3 bases: TGTGCCAGCAGTTCCCCTCCGGGACTAGCCGGCAATGAGCAGTTCTTC.